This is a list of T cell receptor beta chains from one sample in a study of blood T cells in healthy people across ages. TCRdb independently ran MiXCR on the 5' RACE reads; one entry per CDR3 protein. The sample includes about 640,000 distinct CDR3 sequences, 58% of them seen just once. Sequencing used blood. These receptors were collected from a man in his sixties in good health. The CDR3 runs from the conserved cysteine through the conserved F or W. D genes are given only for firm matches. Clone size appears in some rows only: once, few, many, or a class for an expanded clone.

CSVGGGGLSYEQYF	TGCAGCGTTGGGGGAGGGGGCCTCTCCTACGAGCAGTACTTC	-	-	TRBV29-1	TRBJ2-7
CSASGWTSGVRETQYF	TGCAGTGCTAGCGGCTGGACTAGCGGGGTTCGAGAGACCCAGTACTTC	once	TRBD2	TRBV20-1	TRBJ2-5
CASSEPGLSAYEQYF	TGTGCCAGCAGTGAACCGGGCCTCAGCGCCTACGAGCAGTACTTC	-	-	TRBV25-1	TRBJ2-7
CASSPGLLSSYNSPLHF	TGTGCCAGCAGCCCTGGACTCCTGAGCTCCTATAATTCACCCCTCCACTTT	-	-	TRBV3-1	TRBJ1-6
CASSPDRARENEQFF	TGCGCCAGCAGCCCGGACAGGGCGAGAGAGAATGAGCAGTTCTTC	-	TRBD1	TRBV5-1	TRBJ2-1
CASRGINEQYF	TGTGCCAGCAGGGGGATCAACGAGCAGTACTTC	-	-	TRBV27	TRBJ2-7
CASLPGAFTDTQYF	TGTGCCAGCTTACCCGGCGCCTTCACAGATACGCAGTATTTT	once	-	TRBV18	TRBJ2-3
CASSLVMGGETQYF	TGTGCCAGCAGCTTAGTGATGGGTGGGGAGACCCAGTACTTC	few	-	TRBV7-9	TRBJ2-5
CSASGQGSYEQYF	TGCAGTGCTAGTGGGCAGGGCTCCTACGAGCAGTACTTC	many	-	TRBV20-1	TRBJ2-7
CSVLQGAGYGYTF	TGCAGCGTTCTACAGGGGGCAGGCTATGGCTACACCTTC	-	TRBD1	TRBV29-1	TRBJ1-2
CASSPGGRGSGELFF	TGTGCCAGCAGCCCCGGGGGGCGAGGTTCCGGGGAGCTGTTTTTT	-	-	TRBV11-3	TRBJ2-2
CASSRVLATTETQYF	TGTGCCAGCAGCCGAGTACTAGCGACGACGGAGACCCAGTACTTC	-	TRBD2	TRBV3-1	TRBJ2-5
CASSQDRSASGGFETQYF	TGTGCCAGCAGCCAAGATCGATCGGCTAGCGGGGGTTTCGAGACCCAGTACTTC	-	TRBD2	TRBV3-1	TRBJ2-5
CATSDPGLASDTQYF	TGTGCCACCAGTGATCCGGGACTAGCAAGTGATACGCAGTATTTT	once	TRBD2	TRBV24-1	TRBJ2-3
CASRSGWDTQYF	TGTGCCAGCAGGTCGGGATGGGATACGCAGTATTTT	-	-	TRBV12-3/TRBV12-4	TRBJ2-3
CSADPREAGETQYF	TGCAGCGCTGACCCCCGGGAGGCAGGGGAGACCCAGTACTTC	-	TRBD2	TRBV29-1	TRBJ2-5
CASSPRLNTEAFF	TGTGCCAGCAGCCCTCGGTTGAACACTGAAGCTTTCTTT	-	-	TRBV3-1	TRBJ1-1
CASSQGQGATGYTF	TGTGCCAGCAGCCAAGGACAGGGGGCTACTGGCTACACCTTC	few	TRBD1	TRBV3-1	TRBJ1-2
CASSLVTGPYEQYF	TGTGCCAGCAGCTTGGTAACAGGGCCCTACGAGCAGTACTTC	-	-	TRBV5-5	TRBJ2-7
CASSYGLGDPSCEQYF	TGTGCCAGCAGTTATGGGCTTGGGGACCCCTCCTGCGAGCAGTACTTC	-	-	TRBV6-2/TRBV6-3	TRBJ2-7
CASSYDRPLSSYEQYF	TGTGCCAGCAGTTACGACAGGCCGCTGAGCTCCTACGAGCAGTACTTC	-	-	TRBV6-5	TRBJ2-7
CASSLDQHEQFF	TGTGCCAGCAGCTTAGATCAGCATGAGCAGTTCTTC	-	-	TRBV11-2	TRBJ2-1
CASGLVGRTDTQYF	TGTGCCAGCGGACTAGTCGGACGCACAGATACGCAGTATTTT	-	TRBD2	TRBV3-1	TRBJ2-3